This T cell receptor beta chain comes out of a study of T cell repertoires in cytomegalovirus infection. Study information: Indications came from public TCR beta signatures; they pointed to CMV infection and to a matching HLA type.

Details on this clonotype: Its target is unknown.

This CDR3 is 15 amino acids long. With 6 bases clipped from V and 7 bases from J, the junction kept 6 bases outside the gene matches. The germline V gene has CDR1 MNHNS and CDR2 SASEGT. Whole-study findings and limits: HLA-C-restricted CMV clonotypes gave the most frequent clonotype in two of eight donors. CMV carriers having the relevant HLA were flagged by cumulative public TCR beta family frequency.

TCRdb re-called the reads through MiXCR, storing one row per CDR3 protein. This repertoire shows approximately 500,000 distinct CDR3 sequences, 26% found once; its top ten account for roughly an eighth. The rearrangement uses TRBV6-1 and TRBJ2-7; 16 bases are shared with TRBD2. The source material was PBMCs. The clonotype comes from a human donor in good health (CMV status not recorded). Some clones in this sample may be carry-over from other donors' samples. CDR3 residues: CASRLGLAGGKEQYF. The CDR3 region has the DNA TGTGCCAGCAGGCTGGGACTAGCGGGAGGGAAAGAGCAGTACTTC.